This TCR beta chain was identified during a study of blood T cell repertoires in COVID-19. Across the study: The study drew acute and convalescent COVID-19 samples from the United States, Italy and Spain. From T cells, B-cell-depleted T cells, or PBMCs came the material, which was cDNA or gDNA.

As originally analysed: Estimation of nucleated cell counts was performed using reference gene primer amplification. Using immunoSEQ multiplex PCR, the repertoire was profiled, and TCRdb retains in-frame clones only, with some absent. That table gives V, J and clone size, and the DNA gave D and trimming. The repertoire holds approximately 150,000 clones, with 80% to 90% as singletons. The sequence was collected from a woman aged 50 to 65 with acute or convalescent COVID-19. Sequencing was performed on peripheral blood.

The CDR3 nucleotides are TGTGCCAGCAGTCAACAGGGGAGTAACTATGGCTACACCTTC. This encodes CASSQQGSNYGYTF. The chain employs TRBV6-1 and TRBJ1-2; 7 nucleotides align to TRBD1. CDR1 is MNHNS and CDR2 is SASEGT in the germline V gene. With V trimmed by 5 bases and J by 1 base, 4 bases remained unmatched. This CDR3 comprises 14 residues.